A selection of T cell receptor beta chains follows, all from one sample in a study of T cells after yellow fever vaccination. TCRdb itself ran the 5' RACE reads through MiXCR, one entry per CDR3 protein. The sample has 360,000 or so distinct CDR3 sequences, around a tenth seen once. This sample comprised PBMCs, obtained on the day of the first yellow fever vaccination. The receptors stem from a man between 18 and 35 years old who received the YFV17D yellow fever vaccine. Both conserved end residues are part of each CDR3. Fields, in order: clone size, V gene, CDR3 protein. A clone size is listed for some rows: how often the clone was seen (once, few, many), or a class if it is expanded.

>many|TRBV7-2
CASSLAGQGVGPQHF
>-|TRBV29-1
CSVWGRPPSSGNTIYF
>-|TRBV12-3/TRBV12-4
CASSLVLAGETQYF
>-|TRBV5-1
CASSWGPADTQYF
>few|TRBV6-2/TRBV6-3
CASRERGDTDTQYF
>-|TRBV6-2/TRBV6-3
CASRQDRTNTEAFF
>few|TRBV7-2
CASSLAGPLGGELFF
>few|TRBV18
CASSMTSGGDTQYF
>few|TRBV25-1
CASSREKTYGYTF
>-|TRBV4-1
CASSRWGPEGTEAFF
>-|TRBV6-2/TRBV6-3
CASSYRDRAEQYF
>few|TRBV9
CASSVRDTKAGNTIYF
>-|TRBV3-1
CASSLPTTMENTGELFF
>few|TRBV20-1
CSARETSGSLGYEQFF
>few|TRBV20-1
CSARDNRGPRYNEQFF
>few|TRBV23-1
CVGKKNYEQYF
>-|TRBV5-1
CASSPGPPAPNEKLFF
>few|TRBV4-3
CASSQGWRGANTGELFF
>many|TRBV5-1
CASSSPQGAYEQYF
>-|TRBV3-1
CASSPGQVLTRAFF
>few|TRBV6-5
CASSYNAGGGTSDGYTF
>few|TRBV6-5
CASSYSWDGGREGQFF
>-|TRBV10-3
CAIRGGQGGADTQYF
>-|TRBV7-9
CASSSYIDSSYNEQFF
>many|TRBV4-1
CASSPYLAGGRGNEQFF
>-|TRBV3-1
CASSDIGEQFF
>-|TRBV20-1
CSARPRTGADTQYF
>-|TRBV7-3
CASSDLGFLSTDTQYF
>many|TRBV4-1
CASSQGQGIGPQHF